The present TCR beta chain was sequenced within a study of Ad26.COV2.S vaccination and SARS-CoV-2 variants (dated by TCRdb to 2020 to 2023). For the wider study: Vaccine-arm donors were drawn from COV1001, a multicentre, randomized, double-blind, placebo-controlled phase I-IIa trial of Ad26.COV2.S in healthy adults. Participants in the trial were split at random into five groups of five each, receiving low-dose or high-dose Ad26.COV2.S once or twice, or else placebo on both occasions. Investigators did not know the trial group allocation while performing experiments and assessing outcomes. Sequencing of the TCRbeta repertoire served to evaluate the specificity and breadth of SARS-CoV-2-reactive T cell receptors following Ad26.COV2.S vaccination. Ad26.COV2.S was administered intramuscularly at 5 x 10^10 or 1 x 10^11 viral particles, either as a single shot or as two shots given 56 days apart. A total of roughly 32 samples were included in the TCR-sequenced set, comprising 19 Ad26.COV2.S vaccine recipients, 5 placebo recipients and 8 SARS-CoV-2 convalescent individuals. The full study reports these points: The authors noted that the TCR breadth and depth analyses may have underestimated total T cell responses. Comparable non-spike TCR breadth was observed between vaccine and placebo recipients, consistent with only spike being contained in the vaccine. The study was not powered for comparison of responses between vaccine doses or regimens. Substantial breadth of spike-specific CD8+ and CD4+ T cell responses was reported after vaccination. Spike-specific TCR breadth was higher in Ad26.COV2.S recipients than in placebo recipients (P = 0.0014).

According to the study, the label for this sample's treatment or condition signals: some 19 received Ad26.COV2.S at low or high dose, single or two shots; a few received placebo; per-sample allocation not given. For vaccine and placebo recipients, the sequenced repertoires came from samples collected on day 63 after the first injection. In Cohort 1b, some 25 adults aged 18-55 years were enrolled at a single site in Boston, USA, between 29 July and 7 August 2020. As a vaccine, Ad26.COV2.S was a replication-incompetent adenovirus type 26 vector that expressed a prefusion-stabilized SARS-CoV-2 spike protein derived from the original Wuhan strain. As for this clone: The antigen it binds to is not known. Qualities for individual bases were not recorded, and no much larger clone is one base off.

The immunoSEQ Assay was the method used to sequence TCRbeta CDR3 regions. After extraction, genomic DNA underwent amplification by bias-controlled multiplex PCR, followed by high-throughput sequencing. Per the authors' processing: To quantify the absolute abundance of every unique TCRbeta CDR3 region, sequences were collapsed and filtered. T cell fraction was estimated by normalization of TCRbeta template counts to usable DNA, with usable DNA being measured through amplification of reference genes present in all nucleated cells. Repertoire TCRs were annotated as SARS-CoV-2-specific by exact matching of V gene, CDR3 amino acid sequence and J gene to a known reactive TCR set. The reference SARS-CoV-2 TCR set was derived from MIRA and filtered for enrichment in COVID-19-positive ImmuneCODE repertoires, a step that removed public or cross-reactive TCRs. Drawing on the MIRA antigens, annotated TCRs were analysed further at the level of specific ORF or position within ORF. Depth was the summed frequency of annotated unique rearrangements, while breadth was defined as annotated unique rearrangements over total unique productive rearrangements. Group comparisons of TCR breadth used two-sided Wilcoxon rank-sum tests. TCRdb provides this immuneACCESS table in a form limited to in-frame rearrangements. Some clones are lacking; in checked studies, under half of them reflect an unresolved V gene, and why the rest are absent is not known. V, J and clone size were drawn from that table, and D and trimming were deduced from the DNA. The sample table lists a few hundred thousand clones, around 87% of them with a count of one. The biggest ten clones account for roughly 3.1% of the sample.

Reading the germline V gene gives CDR1 MNHNS and CDR2 SASEGT. The CDR3 covers 11 residues, taking in both the cysteine and the phenylalanine. Of all the DNA, just the CDR3 is kept, 33 bases in frame from base 1. The V end loses 3 bases and the J end loses 6 bases, and a stretch of 6 bases separates them. The specimen was peripheral blood, collected in a trial of Ad26.COV2.S vaccine versus placebo. This receptor was obtained from a person between 18 and 65 years old who received the Ad26.COV2.S COVID-19 vaccine or a placebo. This receptor chain uses TRBV6-1 and TRBJ2-7; the D gene is not confidently resolved. The CDR3 protein sequence reads: CASSDPVEQYF. The DNA is as follows: TGTGCCAGCAGTGACCCTGTCGAGCAGTACTTC.